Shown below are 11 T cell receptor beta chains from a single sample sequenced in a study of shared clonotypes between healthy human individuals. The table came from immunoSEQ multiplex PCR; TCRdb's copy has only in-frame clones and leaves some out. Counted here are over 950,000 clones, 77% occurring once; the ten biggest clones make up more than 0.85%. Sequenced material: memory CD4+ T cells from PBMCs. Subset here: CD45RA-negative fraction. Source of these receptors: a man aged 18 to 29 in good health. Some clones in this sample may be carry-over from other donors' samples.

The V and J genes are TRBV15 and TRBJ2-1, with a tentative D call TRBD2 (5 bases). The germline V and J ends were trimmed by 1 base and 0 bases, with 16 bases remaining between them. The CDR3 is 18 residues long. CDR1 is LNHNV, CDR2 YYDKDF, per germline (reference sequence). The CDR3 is CATSRGGSLRVSYNEQFF. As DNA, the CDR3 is TGTGCCACCAGCAGAGGAGGGTCTCTCCGGGTCTCCTACAATGAGCAGTTCTTC.

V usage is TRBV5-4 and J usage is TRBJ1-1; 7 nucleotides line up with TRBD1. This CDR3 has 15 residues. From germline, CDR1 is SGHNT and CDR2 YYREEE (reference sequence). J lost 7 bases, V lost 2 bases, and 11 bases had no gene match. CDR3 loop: CASSFGTGQTIEAFF. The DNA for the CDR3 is TGTGCCAGCAGCTTCGGCACGGGACAGACCATTGAAGCTTTCTTT. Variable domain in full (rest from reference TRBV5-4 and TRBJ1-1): ETGVTQSPTHLIKTRGQQVTLRCSSQSGHNTVSWYQQALGQGPQFIFQYYREEENGRGNFPPRFSGLQFPNYSSELNVNALELDDSALYLCASSFGTGQTIEAFFGQGTRLTVV.

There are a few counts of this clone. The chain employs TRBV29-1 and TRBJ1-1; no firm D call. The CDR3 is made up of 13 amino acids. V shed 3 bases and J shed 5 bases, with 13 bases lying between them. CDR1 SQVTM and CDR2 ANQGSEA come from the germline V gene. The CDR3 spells CSVERTRGTEAFF. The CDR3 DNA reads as TGCAGCGTTGAGAGGACCAGAGGGACTGAAGCTTTCTTT.

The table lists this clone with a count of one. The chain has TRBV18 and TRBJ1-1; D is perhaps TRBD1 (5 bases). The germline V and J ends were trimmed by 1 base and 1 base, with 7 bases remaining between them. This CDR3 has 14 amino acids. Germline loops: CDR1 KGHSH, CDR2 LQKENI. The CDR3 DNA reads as TGTGCCAGCTCACCACTACAGGAGAACACTGAAGCTTTCTTT. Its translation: CASSPLQENTEAFF.

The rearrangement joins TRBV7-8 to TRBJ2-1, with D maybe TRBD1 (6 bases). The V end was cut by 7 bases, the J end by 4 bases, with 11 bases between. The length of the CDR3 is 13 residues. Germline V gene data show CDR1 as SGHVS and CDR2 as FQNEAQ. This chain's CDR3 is CASTRGTYNEQFF. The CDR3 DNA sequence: TGTGCCAGCACCAGGGGCACATACAATGAGCAGTTCTTC.

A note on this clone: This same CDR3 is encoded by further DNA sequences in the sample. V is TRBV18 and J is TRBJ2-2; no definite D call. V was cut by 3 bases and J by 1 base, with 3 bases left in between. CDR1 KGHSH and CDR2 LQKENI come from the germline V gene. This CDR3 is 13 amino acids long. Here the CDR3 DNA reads TGTGCCAGCTCACCGGTGAACACCGGGGAGCTGTTTTTT. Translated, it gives CASSPVNTGELFF.

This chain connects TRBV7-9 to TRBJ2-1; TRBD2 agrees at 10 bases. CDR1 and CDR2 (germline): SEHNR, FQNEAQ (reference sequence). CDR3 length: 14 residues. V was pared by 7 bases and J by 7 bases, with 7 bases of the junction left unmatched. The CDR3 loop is CASIPGLAVNEQFF. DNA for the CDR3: TGTGCCAGCATCCCCGGACTAGCGGTGAATGAGCAGTTCTTC.

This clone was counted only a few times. This CDR3 reads CSATTWNEAFF. CDR3 DNA sequence: TGCAGTGCTACGACATGGAACGAAGCTTTCTTT. The chain joins TRBV20-1 to TRBJ1-1; D gene unclear. Germline V gives CDR1 DFQATT, CDR2 SNEGSKA (reference sequence). V dropped 4 bases and J dropped 8 bases, with 11 bases sitting between them. The CDR3 covers 11 residues.

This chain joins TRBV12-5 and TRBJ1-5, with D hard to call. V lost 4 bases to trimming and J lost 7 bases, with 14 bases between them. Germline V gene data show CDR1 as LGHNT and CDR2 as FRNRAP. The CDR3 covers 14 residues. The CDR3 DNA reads TGTGCTAGTGGTTCGGGTTGGGCTCGCCAGCCCCAGCATTTT. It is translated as CASGSGWARQPQHF.

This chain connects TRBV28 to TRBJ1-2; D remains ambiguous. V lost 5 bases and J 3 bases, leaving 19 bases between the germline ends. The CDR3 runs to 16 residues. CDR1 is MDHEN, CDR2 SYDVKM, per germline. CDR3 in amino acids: CASSRRWLRGDYGYTF. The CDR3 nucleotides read TGTGCCAGCAGTAGGCGTTGGCTCCGGGGAGACTATGGCTACACCTTC.

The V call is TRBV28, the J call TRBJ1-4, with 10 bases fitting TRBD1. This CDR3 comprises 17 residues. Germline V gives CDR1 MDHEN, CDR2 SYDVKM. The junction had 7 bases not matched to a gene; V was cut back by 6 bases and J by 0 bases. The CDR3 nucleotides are TGTGCCAGCAGCCCCCCGGGGACAGGGGCAACTAATGAAAAACTGTTTTTT. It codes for CASSPPGTGATNEKLFF.